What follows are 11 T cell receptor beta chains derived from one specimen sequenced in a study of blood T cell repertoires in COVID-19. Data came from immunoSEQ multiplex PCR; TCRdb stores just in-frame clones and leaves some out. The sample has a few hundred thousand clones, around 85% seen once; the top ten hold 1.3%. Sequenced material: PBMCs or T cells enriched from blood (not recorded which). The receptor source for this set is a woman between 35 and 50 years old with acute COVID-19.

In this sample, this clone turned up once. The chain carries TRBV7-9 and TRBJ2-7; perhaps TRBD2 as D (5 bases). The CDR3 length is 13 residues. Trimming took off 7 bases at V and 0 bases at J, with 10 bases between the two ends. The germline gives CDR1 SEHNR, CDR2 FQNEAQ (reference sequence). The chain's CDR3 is CASTSGISYEQYF. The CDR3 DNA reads TGTGCCAGCACCTCGGGAATCTCCTACGAGCAGTACTTC.

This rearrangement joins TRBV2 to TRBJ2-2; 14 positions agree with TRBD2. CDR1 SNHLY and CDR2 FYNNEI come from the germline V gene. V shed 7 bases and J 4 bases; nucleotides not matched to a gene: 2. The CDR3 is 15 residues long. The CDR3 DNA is TGTGCCAGCACGACTAGCGGGAGGGTCACCGGGGAGCTGTTTTTT. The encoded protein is CASTTSGRVTGELFF.

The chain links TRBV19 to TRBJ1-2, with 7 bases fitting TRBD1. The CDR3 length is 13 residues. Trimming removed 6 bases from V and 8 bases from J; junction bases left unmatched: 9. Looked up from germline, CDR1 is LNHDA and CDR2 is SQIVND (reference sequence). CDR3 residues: CASRSDRAGGYTF. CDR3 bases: TGTGCCAGTAGGAGCGACAGGGCGGGGGGCTACACCTTC. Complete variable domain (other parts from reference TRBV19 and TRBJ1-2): DGGITQSPKYLFRKEGQNVTLSCEQNLNHDAMYWYRQDPGQGLRLIYYSQIVNDFQKGDIAEGYSVSREKKESFPLTVTSAQKNPTAFYLCASRSDRAGGYTFGSGTRLTVV.

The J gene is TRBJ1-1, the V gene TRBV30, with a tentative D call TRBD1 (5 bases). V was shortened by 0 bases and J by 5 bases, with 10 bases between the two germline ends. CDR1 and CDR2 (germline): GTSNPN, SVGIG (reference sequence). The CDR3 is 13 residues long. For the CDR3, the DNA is TGTGCCTGGAGTGTCCGCAGGGATACTGAAGCTTTCTTT. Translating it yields CAWSVRRDTEAFF.

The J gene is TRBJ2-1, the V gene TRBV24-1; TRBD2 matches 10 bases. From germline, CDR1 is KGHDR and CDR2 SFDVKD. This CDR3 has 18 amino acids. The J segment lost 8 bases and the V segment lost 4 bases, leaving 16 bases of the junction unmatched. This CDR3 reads CATSEMGVAGGPWDEQFF. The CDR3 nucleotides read TGTGCCACCAGTGAAATGGGGGTAGCGGGAGGCCCTTGGGATGAGCAGTTCTTC.

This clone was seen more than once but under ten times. The CDR3 region is CASSFSDRANQPQHF. In DNA form, the CDR3 reads TGTGCCAGCAGTTTCTCGGACAGGGCCAATCAGCCCCAGCATTTT. The chain is built from TRBV28 and TRBJ1-5, with 8 bases lining up with TRBD1. Trimming cost V 3 bases and J 3 bases; bases outside gene matches: 4. Germline-derived CDR1 and CDR2 are MDHEN and SYDVKM. The length of the CDR3 is 15 residues.

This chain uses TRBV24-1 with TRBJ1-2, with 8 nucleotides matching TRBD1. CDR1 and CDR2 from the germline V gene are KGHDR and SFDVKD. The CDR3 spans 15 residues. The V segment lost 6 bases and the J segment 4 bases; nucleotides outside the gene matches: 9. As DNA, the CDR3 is TGTGCCACCAGTAGCAGGACAGGGTCGGCCTATGGCTACACCTTC. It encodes CATSSRTGSAYGYTF.

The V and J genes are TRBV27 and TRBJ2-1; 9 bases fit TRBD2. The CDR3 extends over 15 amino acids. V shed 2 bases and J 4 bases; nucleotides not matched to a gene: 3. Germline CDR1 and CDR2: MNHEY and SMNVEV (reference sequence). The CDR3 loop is CASSLAGGLYNEQFF. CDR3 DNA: TGTGCCAGCAGTTTAGCGGGGGGGCTGTACAATGAGCAGTTCTTC.

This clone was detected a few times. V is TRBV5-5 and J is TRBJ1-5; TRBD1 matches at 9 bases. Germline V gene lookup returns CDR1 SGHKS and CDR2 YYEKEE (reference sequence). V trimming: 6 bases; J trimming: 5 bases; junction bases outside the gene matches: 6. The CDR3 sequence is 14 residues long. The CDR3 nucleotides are TGTGCCAGCACCACCGGGACAGGGCATCAGCCCCAGCATTTT. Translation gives CASTTGTGHQPQHF. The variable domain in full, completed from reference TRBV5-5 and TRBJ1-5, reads DAGVTQSPTHLIKTRGQQVTLRCSPISGHKSVSWYQQVLGQGPQFIFQYYEKEERGRGNFPDRFSARQFPNYSSELNVNALLLGDSALYLCASTTGTGHQPQHFGDGTRLSIL.

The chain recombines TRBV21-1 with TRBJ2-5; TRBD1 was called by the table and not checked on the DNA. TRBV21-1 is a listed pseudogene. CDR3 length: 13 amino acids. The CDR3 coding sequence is TGTGCCAGCAGCAAAGGGCCCCCGGAGACCCAGTACTTC. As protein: CASSKGPPETQYF.

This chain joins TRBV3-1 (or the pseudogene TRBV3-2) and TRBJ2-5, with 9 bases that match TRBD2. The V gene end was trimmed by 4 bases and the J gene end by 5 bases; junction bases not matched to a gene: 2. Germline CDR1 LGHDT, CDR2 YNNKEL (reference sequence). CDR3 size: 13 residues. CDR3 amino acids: CASSPAGGETQYF. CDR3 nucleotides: TGTGCCAGCAGCCCGGCGGGGGGGGAGACCCAGTACTTC.